The 24 T cell receptor beta chains given below trace back to one sample, sequenced in a study of blood T cell repertoires in COVID-19. The protocol was immunoSEQ multiplex PCR, while the TCRdb copy is restricted to in-frame clones and leaves out a portion. The repertoire consists of fewer than 250,000 clones, with approximately 90% occurring once and the leading ten covering over 0.85%. Material: PBMCs or T cells enriched from blood (not recorded which). The origin of the receptors is a man aged 45-65 years who had been exposed to COVID-19.

The chain carries TRBV28 and TRBJ1-1; 10 bases agree with TRBD1. The V and J ends lost 3 bases and 6 bases, in that order; junction bases with no gene match: 7. The CDR3 spans 15 residues. The germline V gene encodes CDR1 MDHEN and CDR2 SYDVKM. In DNA form, the CDR3 reads TGTGCCAGCAGTTTCCTGACAGGGGGCGTCGCTGAAGCTTTCTTT. Translation gives CASSFLTGGVAEAFF.

This chain joins TRBV5-5 and TRBJ1-1; the D gene is possibly TRBD1 (5 bases). Trimming shortened V by 0 bases and J by 8 bases, and 11 bases separated the two germline ends. CDR3 length equals 13 residues. The germline CDR1 and CDR2 sequences are SGHKS and YYEKEE (reference sequence). The CDR3 DNA follows: TGTGCCAGCAGCTTGGGGACATTGATGGAAGCTTTCTTT. This encodes CASSLGTLMEAFF.

The genes are TRBV5-1 and TRBJ2-7; TRBD2 aligns across 10 bases. The CDR3 runs to 17 residues. The germline V gene has CDR1 SGHRS and CDR2 YFSETQ. J was trimmed by 2 bases and V by 0 bases; bases with no gene match: 8. The chain's CDR3 is CASSLAPSSGSAYEQYV. CDR3 DNA: TGCGCCAGCAGCTTGGCCCCTTCTAGCGGGAGCGCCTACGAGCAGTACGTC.

This chain's CDR3 is CASSYYGQDGGYTF. CDR3 sequence (DNA): TGCGCCAGCAGCTACTACGGACAGGACGGTGGCTACACCTTC. V gene TRBV5-1 combines with J gene TRBJ1-2, with 7 bases fitting TRBD1. The junction had 9 bases not matched to a gene; V was cut back by 3 bases and J by 7 bases. Germline V gene sequence: CDR1 SGHRS, CDR2 YFSETQ. The CDR3 has 14 amino acids.

The rearrangement links TRBV13 to TRBJ2-1, with 12 positions matching TRBD2. The CDR3 is 16 amino acids. Germline CDR1 reads PRHDT; CDR2 reads FYEKMQ (reference sequence). J lost 7 bases, V lost 5 bases, and 9 bases had no gene match. The CDR3 is CASSRTSGILQNEQFF. DNA for the CDR3: TGTGCCAGCAGCCGGACTAGCGGGATCCTACAGAATGAGCAGTTCTTC. The full variable domain, rest sourced from reference TRBV13 and TRBJ2-1, is AAGVIQSPRHLIKEKRETATLKCYPIPRHDTVYWYQQGPGQDPQFLISFYEKMQSDKGSIPDRFSAQQFSDYHSELNMSSLELGDSALYFCASSRTSGILQNEQFFGPGTRLTVL.

V is TRBV28 and J is TRBJ1-6; D is uncertain. Trimming took 7 bases from V and 0 from J, leaving 16 bases between them. This CDR3 has 17 residues. Germline CDR1 is MDHEN and CDR2 is SYDVKM. CDR3 region: CASMTQSALSYNSPLHF. In nucleotides, the CDR3 is TGTGCCAGCATGACGCAGAGCGCCCTCTCCTATAATTCACCCCTCCACTTT. The full variable domain, its missing parts supplied by reference TRBV28 and TRBJ1-6, is DVKVTQSSRYLVKRTGEKVFLECVQDMDHENMFWYRQDPGLGLRLIYFSYDVKMKEKGDIPEGYSVSREKKERFSLILESASTNQTSMYLCASMTQSALSYNSPLHFGNGTRLTVT.

The chain carries TRBV27 and TRBJ1-2, with 7 nucleotides matching TRBD1. Germline lookup yields CDR1 MNHEY and CDR2 SMNVEV (reference sequence). The CDR3 has 13 amino acids. V lost 8 bases to trimming and J lost 6 bases; unmatched junction nucleotides: 9. The DNA of the CDR3 is TGTGCCAGCTCACCGACAGGGTTTCATGGCTACACCTTC. It yields the protein CASSPTGFHGYTF.

The chain joins TRBV2 to TRBJ2-5, with D possibly TRBD2 on 5 matching bases. Trimming pared 6 bases from V and 6 bases from J, leaving 11 bases between. Per germline, CDR1 SNHLY and CDR2 FYNNEI. The CDR3 consists of 12 residues. The CDR3 DNA reads as TGTGCCAGCAGCCTTAGCGAACAGACCCAGTACTTC. It codes for CASSLSEQTQYF.

This clone appeared a single time. This chain links TRBV5-1 with TRBJ1-2, with D perhaps matching TRBD1 (6 bases). V was trimmed by 3 bases and J by 4 bases, leaving 13 bases between them. CDR3 length equals 14 residues. Germline CDR1 reads SGHRS; CDR2 reads YFSETQ. CDR3 region: CASSSDRPIYGYTF. Here the CDR3 DNA reads TGCGCCAGCAGCTCAGACAGGCCGATCTATGGCTACACCTTC.

The sample holds a few counts of this clone. V and J are TRBV6-5 and TRBJ1-5; no clear D. V was pared by 0 bases and J by 0 bases, with 3 bases between. The CDR3 spans 14 residues. Looked up from germline, CDR1 is MNHEY and CDR2 is SVGAGI. The CDR3: CASSYSYSNQPQHF. The DNA for the CDR3 is TGTGCCAGCAGTTACTCCTATAGCAATCAGCCCCAGCATTTT.

V usage is TRBV24-1 and J usage is TRBJ1-2; the D gene is possibly TRBD1 (5 bases). V lost 3 bases, J lost 4 bases, and 8 bases lay in between. Germline-derived CDR1 and CDR2 are KGHDR and SFDVKD. This CDR3 comprises 13 residues. The CDR3 is CATSDRQSYGYTF. CDR3 nucleotide sequence: TGTGCCACCAGTGATCGACAGAGCTATGGCTACACCTTC.

The chain has TRBV6-5 and TRBJ1-1; TRBD1 matches 8 bases. The CDR3 loop spans 14 amino acids. V shed 6 bases, J shed 4 bases, and the junction held 7 bases outside the gene matches. CDR1 and CDR2 from the germline V gene are MNHEY and SVGAGI. The CDR3, as DNA: TGTGCCAGCAGCTGGGACAGGAGAGTCACTGAAGCTTTCTTT. Its protein is CASSWDRRVTEAFF.

The chain recombines TRBV18 with TRBJ2-4, with D possibly being TRBD2 (5 bases). Germline V gene sequence: CDR1 KGHSH, CDR2 LQKENI. The germline V and J ends were trimmed by 6 bases and 1 base, with 7 bases remaining between them. The CDR3 sequence is 13 residues long. The CDR3 protein is CASSPGAKNIQYF. The CDR3 coding sequence is TGTGCCAGCTCCCCGGGGGCCAAAAACATTCAGTACTTC.

The chain has TRBV27 and TRBJ1-1; D is possibly TRBD1 (6 bases). The CDR3 is 16 residues long. V was cut by 4 bases and J by 3 bases, with 18 bases left in between. CDR1 and CDR2 from the germline V gene are MNHEY and SMNVEV (reference sequence). The CDR3 region is CASSSRQVARYTEAFF. The DNA of the CDR3 is TGTGCCAGCAGTTCCCGACAGGTAGCCCGTTACACTGAAGCTTTCTTT.

The rearrangement links TRBV11-3 to TRBJ2-5, with 12 bases lining up with TRBD1. J lost 6 bases, V lost 5 bases, and 16 bases had no gene match. The CDR3 runs to 18 residues. In germline, CDR1 is SGHNT, CDR2 YENEEA. The CDR3 bases are TGTGCCAGCAGCAACCGGGACAGGGGGCAAGATAGGTGGAAGACCCAGTACTTC. Encoded protein: CASSNRDRGQDRWKTQYF.

The rearrangement joins TRBV5-1 to TRBJ1-3, with 8 bases that match TRBD1. The CDR3 consists of 17 residues. Per the germline V gene, CDR1 is SGHRS and CDR2 is YFSETQ. With 0 bases clipped from V and 0 bases from J, the junction kept 5 bases outside the gene matches. CDR3 nucleotides: TGCGCCAGCAGCTTGGTTGGTGGGACAGGCTCTGGAAACACCATATATTTT. It specifies CASSLVGGTGSGNTIYF.

V gene TRBV15 combines with J gene TRBJ1-4; TRBD1 aligns across 10 bases. V shed 2 bases, J shed 8 bases, and the junction held 8 bases outside the gene matches. The CDR3 extends over 16 amino acids. Germline CDR1 LNHNV, CDR2 YYDKDF (reference sequence). The CDR3 coding sequence is TGTGCCACCAGCAGACACCTCGGACAGGGGGAGGAAAAACTGTTTTTT. This encodes CATSRHLGQGEEKLFF.

V gene TRBV3-1 (or the pseudogene TRBV3-2) combines with J gene TRBJ2-2, with 8 bases matching TRBD1. This CDR3 has 16 amino acids. CDR1 and CDR2 (germline): LGHDT, YNNKEL (reference sequence). J lost 1 base, V lost 3 bases, and 4 bases had no gene match. CDR3 bases: TGTGCCAGCAGCCAGGACAGGGTTGGGAACACCGGGGAGCTGTTTTTT. It specifies CASSQDRVGNTGELFF.

The chain uses TRBV11-2 and TRBJ2-2; D not resolved. Germline-derived CDR1 and CDR2 are SGHAT and FQNNGV. The CDR3 is 13 residues long. V lost 3 bases and J 2 bases, leaving 4 bases between the germline ends. The CDR3 sequence: CASSFLNTGELFF. As DNA, the CDR3 is TGTGCCAGCAGCTTCCTCAACACCGGGGAGCTGTTTTTT.

V gene TRBV5-1 combines with J gene TRBJ2-7; D may be TRBD1 (6 bases). Germline lookup yields CDR1 SGHRS and CDR2 YFSETQ. Trimming pared 4 bases from V and 4 bases from J, leaving 15 bases between. This CDR3 spans 14 amino acids. The CDR3 DNA sequence: TGCGCCAGCAGCCCCACGGGACAACAGTACGAGCAGTACTTC. This translates into CASSPTGQQYEQYF.

A single count supports this clone. The chain has TRBV16 and TRBJ1-5; 7 bases line up with TRBD1. With V trimmed by 2 bases and J by 7 bases, 5 bases remained unmatched. The CDR3 contains 14 residues. Germline V gives CDR1 KGHSY, CDR2 FQNENV. The CDR3 reads CASSQGTALQPQHF. The CDR3, as DNA: TGTGCCAGCAGCCAAGGGACAGCCCTCCAGCCCCAGCATTTT. The full variable domain, its missing parts supplied by reference TRBV16 and TRBJ1-5, is GEEVAQTPKHLVRGEGQKAKLYCAPIKGHSYVFWYQQVLKNEFKFLISFQNENVFDETGMPKERFSAKCLPNSPCSLEIQATKLEDSAVYFCASSQGTALQPQHFGDGTRLSIL.

The V call is TRBV3-1 (or the pseudogene TRBV3-2), the J call TRBJ2-1; 8 positions match TRBD1. Germline loops: CDR1 LGHDT, CDR2 YNNKEL (reference sequence). J lost 5 bases, V lost 6 bases, and 6 bases had no gene match. The CDR3 spans 14 residues. The CDR3 here is CASRWTGMNNEQFF. The DNA for the CDR3 is TGTGCCAGCAGATGGACAGGGATGAACAATGAGCAGTTCTTC.

This chain links TRBV24-1 with TRBJ1-5; tentatively, D is TRBD1 (6 bases). CDR1 is KGHDR, CDR2 SFDVKD, per germline. This CDR3 has 14 amino acids. The V end was cut by 3 bases, the J end by 6 bases, with 11 bases between. CDR3 bases: TGTGCCACCAGTGATGCACAGGGAACTCAGCCCCAGCATTTT. This sequence encodes CATSDAQGTQPQHF.

V usage is TRBV28 and J usage is TRBJ1-5; TRBD1 is a possible D gene (6 bases). The CDR3 spans 15 residues. V lost 2 bases to trimming and J lost 4 bases, with 12 bases between them. In germline, CDR1 is MDHEN, CDR2 SYDVKM. DNA of the CDR3: TGTGCCAGCAGTTTACAGGGGATGGTAAATCAGCCCCAGCATTTT. Its translation: CASSLQGMVNQPQHF.